This T cell receptor (beta chain) was identified during a study of cytomegalovirus exposure and HLA in healthy donors. The method was immunoSEQ multiplex PCR; TCRdb's version includes in-frame clones alone and lacks a portion of them. The sample has roughly 260,000 clones, nearly 90% seen once; the top ten hold 0.37%. The CDR3 has 14 residues. Germline CDR1 is LGHNA and CDR2 is YSLEER. Trimming removed 1 base from V and 6 bases from J; junction bases left unmatched: 0. Sequenced sample: PBMCs. The gene calls are TRBV4-3 and TRBJ1-4, with 9 bases aligning to TRBD1. The sequence was collected from a woman aged 18-35 years in good health and CMV-seronegative. CDR3 amino acids: CASSQGTGDEKLFF. For the CDR3, the DNA is TGCGCCAGCAGCCAAGGGACAGGGGATGAAAAACTGTTTTTT.